A single sample gave rise to the 21 T cell receptor beta chains below, sequenced in a study of tumor T cells in aggressive B-cell lymphoma. The data were produced by immunoSEQ multiplex PCR, yet TCRdb's version contains in-frame clones alone and is incomplete. The top ten hold around a tenth of the sample, which has about 2,000 clones, about 87% seen once. Sequenced: tumor tissue. The source of these receptors is an adult with diffuse large B cell lymphoma.

In the case of this clone: Distinct nucleotide sequences in the sample also encode this CDR3. The CDR3 protein is CASSAQGPPGDTQYF. The CDR3 coding sequence is TGTGCCAGCAGTGCTCAGGGGCCCCCCGGGGATACGCAGTATTTT. The chain has TRBV2 and TRBJ2-3; possibly TRBD1 for D (6 bases). This CDR3 region has 15 residues. The germline V and J ends were trimmed by 4 bases and 6 bases, with 17 bases remaining between them. Germline V gene lookup returns CDR1 SNHLY and CDR2 FYNNEI.

V gene TRBV13 combines with J gene TRBJ2-3; 12 bases line up with TRBD2. Germline V lookup: CDR1 PRHDT, CDR2 FYEKMQ (reference sequence). The CDR3 totals 15 residues. The ends lost 3 bases at V and 4 bases at J; junction bases unmatched: 2. As DNA, the CDR3 is TGTGCCAGCAGCTTTGGACTAGCGGGATCAGATACGCAGTATTTT. As protein: CASSFGLAGSDTQYF.

The gene calls are TRBV6-6 and TRBJ2-1; D is possibly TRBD1 (5 bases). The CDR3 length is 13 residues. CDR1 MNHNY and CDR2 SVGAGI come from the germline V gene (reference sequence). Trimming stripped 8 bases from V and 5 bases from J, with 13 bases between. In DNA, the CDR3 is TGTGCCAGCCAGGTTCGCAGGGACAATGAGCAGTTCTTC. Its protein product is CASQVRRDNEQFF.

This clone was seen only a few times. V and J are TRBV7-9 and TRBJ1-1, with 9 bases identical to TRBD1. This CDR3 is 14 amino acids long. Trimming removed 4 bases from V and 7 bases from J; junction bases left unmatched: 7. Germline CDR1 SEHNR, CDR2 FQNEAQ (reference sequence). CDR3 protein: CASSSGTGTFEAFF. The CDR3 nucleotides read TGTGCCAGCAGCTCCGGGACAGGGACGTTTGAAGCTTTCTTT.

As to this clone: One base away lies a much larger clone, so this may be a sequencing read error. The chain couples TRBV7-2 to TRBJ1-1; D is perhaps TRBD1 (5 bases). This CDR3 comprises 15 residues. Germline V gene data show CDR1 as SGHTA and CDR2 as FQGNSA. In nucleotides, the CDR3 is TGTGCCAGCAGCTTAGGTGGGGGAGGGAACACTGAAGCTTCCTTT. This codes for CASSLGGGGNTEASF. Drawing the rest from reference TRBV7-2 and TRBJ1-1, the complete variable domain is GAGVSQSPSNKVTEKGKDVELRCDPISGHTALYWYRQSLGQGLEFLIYFQGNSAPDKSGLPSDRFSAERTGGSVSTLTIQRTQQEDSAVYLCASSLGGGGNTEASFGQGTRLTVV.

The chain uses TRBV9 and TRBJ2-1; the match to TRBD1 covers 7 bases. Trimming cost V 0 bases and J 5 bases; bases outside gene matches: 5. This CDR3 comprises 15 residues. Germline V gives CDR1 SGDLS, CDR2 YYNGEE. CDR3 loop: CASSVGLQGNNEQFF. CDR3 coding DNA: TGTGCCAGCAGCGTAGGGTTACAGGGGAACAATGAGCAGTTCTTC. The full variable domain, with the rest looked up from reference TRBV9 and TRBJ2-1, is DSGVTQTPKHLITATGQRVTLRCSPRSGDLSVYWYQQSLDQGLQFLIQYYNGEERAKGNILERFSAQQFPDLHSELNLSSLELGDSALYFCASSVGLQGNNEQFFGPGTRLTVL.

This sequence joins TRBV15 and TRBJ2-3, with D maybe TRBD1 (6 bases). Germline V CDR1 and CDR2: LNHNV, YYDKDF (reference sequence). This CDR3 region has 17 residues. V lost 0 bases and J 1 base, leaving 14 bases between the germline ends. For the CDR3, the DNA is TGTGCCACCAGCAGAGATTGGCAGGGGCCAGGCACAGATACGCAGTATTTT. The encoded protein is CATSRDWQGPGTDTQYF.

The chain combines TRBV10-1 with TRBJ2-3, with a tentative D call TRBD1 (5 bases). In germline, CDR1 is WNHNN, CDR2 SYGVQD (reference sequence). Trimming stripped 6 bases from V and 12 bases from J, with 13 bases between. This CDR3 is 11 amino acids long. CDR3 nucleotide sequence: TGCGCCAGCAGCCAAGACAGAACACAGTATTTT. Its translation is CASSQDRTQYF.

This chain joins TRBV21-1 and TRBJ2-5; TRBD2 is taken as the D call from the table, unchecked against the DNA. TRBV21-1 is labeled a pseudogene. This CDR3 has 17 amino acids. The CDR3 nucleotides read TGTGCCAGCAGCAAAGAACAAGAGGGTTGGGGAGAAGAGACCCAGTACTTC. Protein product: CASSKEQEGWGEETQYF.

The rearrangement uses TRBV7-6 and TRBJ1-1; 8 bases agree with TRBD1. Germline trimming cut 5 bases from V and 4 bases from J; bases unmatched to any gene: 9. The CDR3 loop spans 15 amino acids. Germline assignment: CDR1 SGHVS and CDR2 FNYEAQ. In DNA form, the CDR3 reads TGTGCCAGCAGCCTAAGGACAGGGCCGGGCACTGAAGCTTTCTTT. Protein product: CASSLRTGPGTEAFF.

This clone was detected only once. The V gene is TRBV5-1, the J gene TRBJ2-4; D possibly corresponds to TRBD2 (5 bases). Germline CDR1 and CDR2: SGHRS and YFSETQ. The CDR3 has 13 amino acids. V was pared by 3 bases and J by 11 bases, with 15 bases between. The chain's CDR3 is CASSSNSGGFQYF. CDR3 sequence (DNA): TGCGCCAGCAGCTCAAACAGCGGTGGTTTTCAGTACTTC.

The table lists this clone with a few counts. The V gene is TRBV21-1, the J gene TRBJ1-5. TRBV21-1 is designated a pseudogene. The CDR3 consists of 14 residues. Here the CDR3 DNA reads TGTGCCAGCAGCCGGGGGTATAGCAATCAGCCCCAGCATTTT. Translation gives CASSRGYSNQPQHF.

CDR3 amino acids: CASSFGPNTGELFF. The CDR3 nucleotides are TGTGCCAGCAGCTTTGGGCCGAACACCGGGGAGCTGTTTTTT. The chain has TRBV7-3 and TRBJ2-2; D is uncertain. Germline lookup yields CDR1 SGHTA and CDR2 FQGTGA. V lost 3 bases and J lost 0, with 5 bases in between. The CDR3 has 14 amino acids.

This clone appeared a few times. This rearrangement joins TRBV27 to TRBJ2-7; 9 bases fit TRBD1. From germline, CDR1 is MNHEY and CDR2 SMNVEV (reference sequence). Losses at the gene ends were 5 bases for V and 1 base for J; bases not matched to a gene: 6. This CDR3 region has 15 residues. The CDR3 region is CASSPLGTGSYEQYF. In DNA form, the CDR3 reads TGTGCCAGCAGTCCACTAGGGACAGGGTCCTACGAGCAGTACTTC.

CDR3 sequence reads: CASSLGRQSEKLFF. As DNA, the CDR3 is TGTGCCAGCAGCTTAGGGAGACAGAGTGAAAAACTGTTTTTT. J is TRBJ1-4 and V is TRBV7-2; D may be TRBD1 (5 bases). Deletions cut 1 base from V and 7 bases from J, with 10 bases between. Per germline, CDR1 SGHTA and CDR2 FQGNSA. The CDR3 length is 14 residues.

The chain is built from TRBV30 and TRBJ2-5; 8 bases align to TRBD1. J was trimmed by 9 bases and V by 4 bases; bases with no gene match: 7. The CDR3 is made up of 12 amino acids. The germline V gene has CDR1 GTSNPN and CDR2 SVGIG (reference sequence). CDR3 region: CAWTPDREAQYF. In DNA, the CDR3 is TGTGCCTGGACCCCGGACAGGGAGGCCCAGTACTTC.

The chain has TRBV10-2 and TRBJ2-3; no reliable D call. The CDR3 consists of 14 residues. CDR1 is WSHSY, CDR2 SAAADI, per germline. Trimming shortened V by 3 bases and J by 0 bases, and 7 bases separated the two germline ends. The CDR3 region is CASSDPTSTDTQYF. CDR3 DNA sequence: TGCGCCAGCAGTGATCCCACTAGCACAGATACGCAGTATTTT.

The V call is TRBV7-9, the J call TRBJ1-4; no clear D gene. Germline assignment: CDR1 SEHNR and CDR2 FQNEAQ (reference sequence). The CDR3 is 14 residues long. Trimming took off 5 bases at V and 7 bases at J, with 14 bases between the two ends. In DNA form, the CDR3 reads TGTGCCAGCAGCCGTCCCGGTTTACTTGAAAAACTGTTTTTT. Its protein is CASSRPGLLEKLFF.

The J gene is TRBJ2-6, the V gene TRBV2; maybe TRBD2 (6 bases). This CDR3 comprises 16 residues. Trimming stripped 2 bases from V and 4 bases from J, with 12 bases between. Germline V gene data show CDR1 as SNHLY and CDR2 as FYNNEI. As DNA, the CDR3 is TGTGCCAGCAGTGAACGGGGAGGTCCCGGGGCCAACGTCCTGACTTTC. Its protein is CASSERGGPGANVLTF.

The CDR3 reads CASTLGGTQYF. The CDR3 region has the DNA TGTGCCAGCACCTTGGGGGGGACCCAGTACTTC. The rearrangement joins TRBV28 to TRBJ2-5, with D perhaps matching TRBD2 (6 bases). This CDR3 is 11 amino acids long. V gave up 7 bases and J gave up 7 bases, with 10 bases separating them. CDR1 MDHEN and CDR2 SYDVKM come from the germline V gene.

The chain is built from TRBV5-6 and TRBJ2-5; TRBD1 matches 8 bases. The V gene end was trimmed by 3 bases and the J gene end by 5 bases; junction bases not matched to a gene: 6. This CDR3 region has 14 residues. Looked up from germline, CDR1 is SGHDT and CDR2 is YYEEEE. This CDR3 reads CASSWGDRRETQYF. CDR3 nucleotides: TGTGCCAGCAGCTGGGGGGACAGGAGGGAGACCCAGTACTTC. The whole variable domain, filled in from reference TRBV5-6 and TRBJ2-5, reads DAGVTQSPTHLIKTRGQQVTLRCSPKSGHDTVSWYQQALGQGPQFIFQYYEEEERQRGNFPDRFSGHQFPNYSSELNVNALLLGDSALYLCASSWGDRRETQYFGPGTRLLVL.